This T cell receptor (beta chain) comes out of a study of Ad26.COV2.S vaccination and SARS-CoV-2 variants. Study at large: Donor was one of the participants in the Ad26.COV2.S arm of the COV1001 trial. Once or twice, 56 days apart, Ad26.COV2.S was delivered intramuscularly.

Profiled with immunoSEQ multiplex PCR; TCRdb holds only in-frame clones, not every one. The sample holds approximately 410,000 clones; approximately 92% are singletons and the top ten take around 1.7%. Concerning this clone: The antigen remains unidentified.

The treatment is: about 20 received Ad26.COV2.S at low or high dose, single or two shots; about 5 received placebo; per-sample allocation not given. Specimens were obtained on day 63 following the first vaccine or placebo injection. This person who donated was an adult of 18-55 years in Boston. Overall study findings and caveats: Analytic work on TCR breadth and depth might have understated the full extent of total T cell responses.

The sequence was obtained from a person between 18 and 65 years old who received the Ad26.COV2.S COVID-19 vaccine or a placebo. The sequencing here drew on peripheral blood, taken in a trial of Ad26.COV2.S vaccine versus placebo.

The CDR3 protein is CASSIRRRVEGPNQPQHF. The CDR3 nucleotides are TGTGCCAGTAGTATCCGACGGAGGGTCGAGGGGCCCAATCAGCCCCAGCATTTT. The chain combines TRBV19 with TRBJ1-5; D is perhaps TRBD1 (5 bases). V was shortened by 3 bases and J by 3 bases, with 21 bases between the two germline ends. The germline V gene has CDR1 LNHDA and CDR2 SQIVND (reference sequence). The CDR3 sequence is 18 residues long.